This T cell receptor beta chain was obtained from a study of response to subunit inactivated influenza vaccine. Study-level points and caveats: Few additional T cells are recruited per seasonal influenza vaccination, authors suggested.

The CDR3 has 14 amino acids. Germline V gives CDR1 DFQATT, CDR2 SNEGSKA (reference sequence). Deletions cut 6 bases from V and 5 bases from J, with 19 bases between. This clonotype showed up just a few times. What it binds is unknown. TCRdb ran MiXCR on the RT-PCR reads and lists one entry per CDR3 protein. The table includes 650,000 or so distinct CDR3 sequences, 12% to 15% detected once. The clonotype comes from a man aged 50 or older who received an inactivated influenza vaccine. This chain uses TRBV20-1 with TRBJ2-5; D is undetermined. Sequenced material: PBMCs from blood, taken approximately 15 days before vaccination. CDR3 in DNA: TGCAGTGCAGTGGACCGTCTCAGAAGGGAGACCCAGTACTTC. This translates into CSAVDRLRRETQYF.